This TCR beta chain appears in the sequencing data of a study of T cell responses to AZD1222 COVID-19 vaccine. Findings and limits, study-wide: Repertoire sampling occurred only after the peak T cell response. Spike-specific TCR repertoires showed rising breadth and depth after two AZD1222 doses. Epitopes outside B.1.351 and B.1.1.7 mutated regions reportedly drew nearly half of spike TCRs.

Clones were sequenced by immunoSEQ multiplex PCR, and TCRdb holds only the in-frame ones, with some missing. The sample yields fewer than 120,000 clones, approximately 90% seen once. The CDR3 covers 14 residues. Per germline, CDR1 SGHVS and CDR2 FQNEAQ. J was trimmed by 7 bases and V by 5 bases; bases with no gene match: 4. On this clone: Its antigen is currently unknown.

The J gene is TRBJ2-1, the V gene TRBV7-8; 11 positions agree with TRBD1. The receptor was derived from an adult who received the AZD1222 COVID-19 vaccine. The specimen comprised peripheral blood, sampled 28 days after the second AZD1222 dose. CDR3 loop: CASSPGTGGNEQFF. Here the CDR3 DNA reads TGTGCCAGCAGCCCCGGGACAGGGGGTAATGAGCAGTTCTTC.